What follows are 18 T cell receptor beta chains derived from one specimen sequenced in a study of blood T cells in healthy people across ages. The authors ran a second PCR of 7 to 11 cycles using a sample-barcoded 5' primer and a J-beta primer mix. TCRdb recomputed calls from the 5' RACE reads with MiXCR, one row per CDR3 protein. This sample has some 1.8 million distinct CDR3 sequences, with around 40% found just once. Sequencing was carried out using blood. The receptor set was obtained from a human donor in good health.

V usage is TRBV5-5 and J usage is TRBJ2-5, with 12 bases identical to TRBD2. Germline CDR1 and CDR2: SGHKS and YYEKEE (reference sequence). This CDR3 contains 16 residues. The V and J ends lost 4 bases and 1 base, in that order; junction bases with no gene match: 5. CDR3 protein: CASSIGLAGPQETQYF. CDR3 nucleotides: TGTGCCAGCAGCATAGGACTAGCGGGGCCCCAAGAGACCCAGTACTTC.

This clonotype was detected a few times. The chain couples TRBV29-1 to TRBJ1-2; the D gene is possibly TRBD1 (5 bases). The germline V gene has CDR1 SQVTM and CDR2 ANQGSEA. V was clipped by 8 bases and J by 7 bases, with 14 bases between them. This CDR3 spans 11 amino acids. CDR3 protein: CSSRGEVGYTF. DNA of the CDR3: TGCAGCAGCCGGGGGGAGGTTGGCTACACCTTC.

V is TRBV24-1 and J is TRBJ2-1, with TRBD2 matching 7 bases. Germline assignment: CDR1 KGHDR and CDR2 SFDVKD. With V trimmed by 2 bases and J by 3 bases, 6 bases remained unmatched. CDR3 length: 16 residues. CDR3: CATSDWFGGSYNEQFF. CDR3 coding DNA: TGTGCCACCAGTGATTGGTTCGGGGGGAGCTACAATGAGCAGTTCTTC.

The chain carries TRBV12-5 and TRBJ2-5; D possibly corresponds to TRBD2 (6 bases). V was pared by 7 bases and J by 2 bases, with 17 bases between. CDR1 LGHNT and CDR2 FRNRAP come from the germline V gene. The CDR3 sequence is 15 residues long. The CDR3 loop is CASAAGLNKQETQYF. Written as DNA, the CDR3 is TGTGCTAGTGCCGCGGGACTTAATAAACAAGAGACCCAGTACTTC.

The V and J genes are TRBV12-3 or TRBV12-4 and TRBJ2-1; D is undetermined. V was shortened by 6 bases and J by 7 bases, with 4 bases between the two germline ends. CDR3 length equals 10 residues. The CDR3 DNA reads TGTGCCAGCAGAGATAATGAGCAGTTCTTC. This codes for CASRDNEQFF.

Worth noting for this clonotype: Relative to the germline gene, one junction end is altered; a read error may explain this. V is TRBV10-3 and J is TRBJ1-2, with 11 bases matching TRBD1. Germline V gene sequence: CDR1 ENHRY, CDR2 SYGVKD. The CDR3 is made up of 13 amino acids. Written as DNA, the CDR3 is TGTGCCCTCAGGGGGACAGGGGGACATGGCTACACCTTC. Residues: CALRGTGGHGYTF.

J is TRBJ2-4 and V is TRBV28, with unresolved D. Per germline, CDR1 MDHEN and CDR2 SYDVKM. This CDR3 is built from 20 residues. The V and J ends lost 7 bases and 1 base respectively, with 29 bases between them. The CDR3 DNA sequence: TGTGCCAGCATCCTAAGGAGCCTTTGCCCCTGCTTTAGGGCCAAAAACATTCAGTACTTC. Translated: CASILRSLCPCFRAKNIQYF.

This clonotype has just a few counts. The V and J genes are TRBV4-3 and TRBJ2-3; TRBD2 agrees at 12 bases. Looked up from germline, CDR1 is LGHNA and CDR2 is YSLEER. V gave up 0 bases and J gave up 4 bases; unmatched junction bases: 8. This CDR3 has 18 residues. The CDR3 sequence is CASSQDLAGGRIADTQYF. In DNA, the CDR3 is TGCGCCAGCAGCCAAGACCTAGCGGGGGGGCGAATAGCAGATACGCAGTATTTT.

This clonotype was recorded a few times. The chain combines TRBV7-2 with TRBJ2-3; 7 bases align to TRBD1. V lost 1 base and J lost 5; bases outside the gene matches: 6. The CDR3 has 15 amino acids. Germline values: CDR1 SGHTA, CDR2 FQGNSA. The CDR3 is CASSLVVGGEDTQYF. The CDR3, as DNA: TGTGCCAGCAGCTTAGTCGTAGGGGGCGAAGATACGCAGTATTTT. Filled out from reference TRBV7-2 and TRBJ2-3, the complete variable domain reads GAGVSQSPSNKVTEKGKDVELRCDPISGHTALYWYRQSLGQGLEFLIYFQGNSAPDKSGLPSDRFSAERTGGSVSTLTIQRTQQEDSAVYLCASSLVVGGEDTQYFGPGTRLTVL.

V usage is TRBV29-1 and J usage is TRBJ1-2; D is perhaps TRBD1 (5 bases). The CDR3 totals 13 residues. V lost 7 bases and J lost 1, with 13 bases in between. Germline lookup yields CDR1 SQVTM and CDR2 ANQGSEA. The CDR3 region has the DNA TGCAGCGCTACTGAGGGGTTTAACTATGGCTACACCTTC. This encodes CSATEGFNYGYTF.

The chain couples TRBV29-1 to TRBJ1-2, with 7 bases lining up with TRBD1. Germline V gene sequence: CDR1 SQVTM, CDR2 ANQGSEA. Trimming removed 6 bases from V and 4 bases from J; junction bases left unmatched: 14. The CDR3 sequence is 15 residues long. The CDR3 reads CSVSPETGSGYGYTF. DNA of the CDR3: TGCAGCGTGTCCCCTGAGACAGGGTCAGGCTATGGCTACACCTTC.

This chain joins TRBV27 and TRBJ2-5; D gene unclear. In germline, CDR1 is MNHEY, CDR2 SMNVEV (reference sequence). The CDR3 consists of 13 residues. Trimming shortened V by 5 bases and J by 11 bases, and 18 bases separated the two germline ends. CDR3 sequence (DNA): TGTGCCAGCAGTCCACTCCCCCCGAGTGAGCAGTACTTC. This codes for CASSPLPPSEQYF.

The CDR3 here is CSARSSLRWHF. The CDR3 DNA reads TGCAGTGCTAGATCTTCCCTCCGGTGGCATTTT. V and J are TRBV20-1 and TRBJ1-5; D gene ambiguous. In germline, CDR1 is DFQATT, CDR2 SNEGSKA (reference sequence). The CDR3 has 11 amino acids. V lost 2 bases and J lost 15, with 14 bases in between.

This clonotype was counted between two and nine times. The chain employs TRBV6-5 and TRBJ1-2, with D perhaps TRBD1 (5 bases). Germline CDR1 reads MNHEY; CDR2 reads SVGAGI. The length of the CDR3 is 18 residues. Trimming took 0 bases from V and 2 from J, leaving 19 bases between them. Here the CDR3 reads CASSYSRQFFRGNYGYTF. In DNA form, the CDR3 reads TGTGCCAGCAGTTACTCGAGACAGTTTTTCCGTGGGAACTATGGCTACACCTTC.

This chain connects TRBV3-1 to TRBJ2-7, with D possibly being TRBD1 (5 bases). CDR3 length: 15 amino acids. Germline assignment: CDR1 LGHDT and CDR2 YNNKEL (reference sequence). Between the trimmed V and J ends, which lost 1 base and 1 base, there was a span of 11 bases. CDR3 bases: TGTGCCAGCAGCCAAGCAGGGTTCGGATCCTACGAGCAGTACTTC. It is translated as CASSQAGFGSYEQYF.

V gene TRBV5-1 combines with J gene TRBJ2-5; the D gene could be TRBD1 or TRBD2 (6 bases each). Germline CDR1 is SGHRS and CDR2 is YFSETQ. Trimming removed 1 base from V and 4 bases from J, with 11 bases in between. The CDR3 contains 14 residues. The CDR3 loop reads CASSLKRGAETQYF. The CDR3 nucleotides are TGCGCCAGCAGCTTGAAGAGGGGGGCAGAGACCCAGTACTTC. Based on the CDR3 plus reference TRBV5-1 and TRBJ2-5, the full variable domain is KAGVTQTPRYLIKTRGQQVTLSCSPISGHRSVSWYQQTPGQGLQFLFEYFSETQRNKGNFPGRFSGRQFSNSRSEMNVSTLELGDSALYLCASSLKRGAETQYFGPGTRLLVL.

This clonotype appeared a few times. V gene TRBV20-1 combines with J gene TRBJ2-5, with TRBD2 matching over 7 bases. CDR3 length: 15 residues. The ends lost 6 bases at V and 2 bases at J; junction bases unmatched: 12. Germline V lookup: CDR1 DFQATT, CDR2 SNEGSKA (reference sequence). Written as DNA, the CDR3 is TGCAGTGCGAGGGGAGGGATTGTCGTACAAGAGACCCAGTACTTC. Protein sequence: CSARGGIVVQETQYF.

Concerning this clonotype: One junction end disagrees with the germline gene, perhaps due to a read error. The chain joins TRBV5-1 to TRBJ2-2; D might be TRBD1 (6 bases). The CDR3 length is 15 residues. CDR1 and CDR2 (germline): SGHRS, YFSETQ. CDR3 in amino acids: CASSLGTVNTGERFF. Here the CDR3 DNA reads TGCGCCAGCAGCTTGGGGACAGTCAACACCGGGGAGCGGTTTTTT.